This T cell receptor (beta chain) was captured in a study of blood T cell repertoires in COVID-19. Assay: immunoSEQ multiplex PCR; the TCRdb copy retains only in-frame clones and omits some. Of approximately 200,000 clones listed, around nine tenths were seen once; the top ten hold 2.1%. CDR3 length equals 13 residues. The V gene end was trimmed by 7 bases and the J gene end by 4 bases; junction bases not matched to a gene: 2. The germline gives CDR1 LNHDA, CDR2 SQIVND (reference sequence). V is TRBV19 and J is TRBJ2-1; 9 nucleotides agree with TRBD1. The source material was peripheral blood. The sequence was collected from a man between 65 and 80 years old with active or convalescent COVID-19. CDR3 in DNA: TGTGCCAGTACCGGGACAGGGTACAATGAGCAGTTCTTC. Its translation: CASTGTGYNEQFF.